The 27 T cell receptor beta chains below come from one sample, sequenced in a study of blood T cell repertoires in COVID-19. Using immunoSEQ multiplex PCR, the repertoire was profiled, and TCRdb retains in-frame clones only, with some absent. The data show approximately 120,000 clones, about 87% seen once. Sequencing used peripheral blood. The receptors come from a human donor in a cohort sampled during active COVID-19.

This chain links TRBV5-1 with TRBJ2-2, with 9 bases fitting TRBD1. CDR1 SGHRS and CDR2 YFSETQ come from the germline V gene. The CDR3 contains 16 residues. Trimming cost V 0 bases and J 6 bases; bases outside gene matches: 6. Written as DNA, the CDR3 is TGCGCCAGCAGCTTGGCCGGGACAGGGTCCCCCGGGGAGCTGTTTTTT. Its translation is CASSLAGTGSPGELFF.

The chain employs TRBV3-1 (or the pseudogene TRBV3-2) and TRBJ2-1; possibly TRBD2 for D (6 bases). V gave up 0 bases and J gave up 4 bases, with 16 bases separating them. CDR3 length equals 17 residues. Per germline, CDR1 LGHDT and CDR2 YNNKEL (reference sequence). CDR3 sequence (DNA): TGTGCCAGCAGCCAAGAACGTCGTCTAGCGTATTACAATGAGCAGTTCTTC. It translates to CASSQERRLAYYNEQFF.

The V gene is TRBV6-5, the J gene TRBJ1-5; 7 bases fit TRBD1. The CDR3 loop spans 14 amino acids. Losses at the gene ends were 5 bases for V and 8 bases for J; bases not matched to a gene: 9. In germline, CDR1 is MNHEY, CDR2 SVGAGI. The CDR3 DNA sequence: TGTGCCAGCAGTACAGGGGCCTCCGGGAAGCCCCAGCATTTT. Its protein product is CASSTGASGKPQHF.

This clone has only one observation. The chain is built from TRBV28 and TRBJ2-2; 8 nucleotides match TRBD2. J was trimmed by 7 bases and V by 5 bases; bases with no gene match: 6. The germline V gene encodes CDR1 MDHEN and CDR2 SYDVKM. The CDR3 sequence is 14 residues long. This CDR3 is CASSPYLAGGELFF. For the CDR3, the DNA is TGTGCCAGCAGTCCCTATCTAGCGGGCGGGGAGCTGTTTTTT.

The chain recombines TRBV7-2 with TRBJ1-5, with D possibly TRBD1 on 6 matching bases. The CDR3 contains 15 residues. CDR1 is SGHTA, CDR2 FQGNSA, per germline. Trimming took 5 bases from V and 1 from J, leaving 12 bases between them. CDR3 loop: CASSLGQKSNQPQHF. Written as DNA, the CDR3 is TGTGCCAGCAGCCTCGGACAGAAAAGCAATCAGCCCCAGCATTTT.

The chain links TRBV24-1 to TRBJ1-1, with a tentative D call TRBD1 (6 bases). The CDR3 has 13 amino acids. The germline V and J ends were trimmed by 4 bases and 5 bases, with 10 bases remaining between them. The germline CDR1 and CDR2 sequences are KGHDR and SFDVKD. The CDR3 spells CATSDSGETEAFF. Written as DNA, the CDR3 is TGTGCCACCAGTGACTCAGGGGAAACTGAAGCTTTCTTT.

V and J are TRBV5-4 and TRBJ1-5; D ambiguous. Germline V gives CDR1 SGHNT, CDR2 YYREEE (reference sequence). The CDR3 extends over 14 amino acids. Trimming took off 0 bases at V and 1 base at J, with 5 bases between the two ends. The CDR3 is CASSLGQSNQPQHF. CDR3 DNA: TGTGCCAGCAGCTTGGGGCAGAGCAATCAGCCCCAGCATTTT.

The chain recombines TRBV6-5 with TRBJ2-5, with D unclear. V was trimmed by 0 bases and J by 1 base, leaving 6 bases between them. Germline-derived CDR1 and CDR2 are MNHEY and SVGAGI. The CDR3 sequence is 14 residues long. CDR3 protein: CASSYSFGQETQYF. CDR3 nucleotides: TGTGCCAGCAGTTACTCCTTCGGCCAAGAGACCCAGTACTTC.

The rearrangement uses TRBV6-5 and TRBJ1-2, with 8 bases lining up with TRBD1. The CDR3 runs 14 residues. Germline V lookup: CDR1 MNHEY, CDR2 SVGAGI. After removal of 5 bases from V and 0 bases from J, the junction contained 2 bases not matched to a gene. As DNA, the CDR3 is TGTGCCAGCAGTCGACAGGGGACTAACTATGGCTACACCTTC. Residues: CASSRQGTNYGYTF.

The chain employs TRBV2 and TRBJ1-2; 9 nucleotides align to TRBD1. V trimming: 0 bases; J trimming: 4 bases; junction bases outside the gene matches: 6. Germline V gene data show CDR1 as SNHLY and CDR2 as FYNNEI. The CDR3 has 16 amino acids. The CDR3 loop reads CASSEATGGSSYGYTF. CDR3 bases: TGTGCCAGCAGTGAAGCCACAGGGGGCTCTAGCTATGGCTACACCTTC.

The chain has TRBV7-2 and TRBJ2-7; 9 nucleotides align to TRBD2. The CDR3 loop spans 16 amino acids. Germline CDR1 reads SGHTA; CDR2 reads FQGNSA. V shed 4 bases, J shed 5 bases, and the junction held 12 bases outside the gene matches. CDR3 coding DNA: TGTGCCAGCAGCTATCTTAGCGGGAGTCGGAAAAACGAGCAGTACTTC. Translated: CASSYLSGSRKNEQYF.

The chain employs TRBV14 and TRBJ2-7; TRBD2 matches at 11 bases. Germline-derived CDR1 and CDR2 are SGHDN and FVKESK. The CDR3 consists of 15 residues. J lost 5 bases, V lost 4 bases, and 7 bases had no gene match. The CDR3 DNA follows: TGTGCCAGCAGCCGCACTAGCGGGAGTCTCGACGAGCAGTACTTC. Translating gives CASSRTSGSLDEQYF.

This chain links TRBV5-1 with TRBJ2-1; D call uncertain. The CDR3 is 15 amino acids. The germline V and J ends were trimmed by 3 bases and 1 base, with 11 bases remaining between them. CDR1 is SGHRS and CDR2 is YFSETQ in the germline V gene. Here the CDR3 reads CASSSSARSYNEQFF. CDR3 nucleotide sequence: TGCGCCAGCAGCTCGAGCGCACGTTCCTACAATGAGCAGTTCTTC.

The sample holds one count of this clone. The V call is TRBV6-5, the J call TRBJ1-3; tentatively, D is TRBD1 (6 bases). This CDR3 region has 15 residues. Per germline, CDR1 MNHEY and CDR2 SVGAGI. The germline V and J ends were trimmed by 5 bases and 5 bases, with 16 bases remaining between them. The CDR3 loop is CASSNNRDGRNTIYF. CDR3 coding DNA: TGTGCCAGCAGTAATAACAGGGATGGGAGAAACACCATATATTTT.

The chain employs TRBV20-1 and TRBJ2-5; 8 bases are shared with TRBD1. V shed 3 bases and J 4 bases; nucleotides not matched to a gene: 10. The V gene's germline CDR1 is DFQATT and CDR2 SNEGSKA (reference sequence). The CDR3 runs 15 residues. The CDR3 is CSASERTGLLETQYF. In DNA, the CDR3 is TGCAGTGCTAGTGAGAGGACAGGGCTCCTAGAGACCCAGTACTTC.

This rearrangement joins TRBV18 to TRBJ2-5, with D maybe TRBD2 (5 bases). CDR1 KGHSH and CDR2 LQKENI come from the germline V gene. V shed 2 bases and J shed 4 bases, with 14 bases lying between them. This CDR3 is 15 amino acids long. CDR3 DNA sequence: TGTGCCAGCTCACCAGCAGGAGGCCTAGCAGAGACCCAGTACTTC. It specifies CASSPAGGLAETQYF. Variable domain in full (rest from reference TRBV18 and TRBJ2-5): NAGVMQNPRHLVRRRGQEARLRCSPMKGHSHVYWYRQLPEEGLKFMVYLQKENIIDESGMPKERFSAEFPKEGPSILRIQQVVRGDSAAYFCASSPAGGLAETQYFGPGTRLLVL.

The chain carries TRBV21-1 and TRBJ2-6; the D call of TRBD1 is as the table states it, not checked on the DNA. TRBV21-1 counts as a pseudogene. This CDR3 has 18 amino acids. CDR3 coding DNA: TGTGCCAGCACCATACACAGGGGAGGCCAGACTGGGGCCAACGTCCTGACTTTC. It encodes CASTIHRGGQTGANVLTF.

This sequence joins TRBV13 and TRBJ2-3, with 8 bases identical to TRBD1. The CDR3 loop spans 16 amino acids. The ends lost 0 bases at V and 5 bases at J; junction bases unmatched: 7. Germline-derived CDR1 and CDR2 are PRHDT and FYEKMQ (reference sequence). Here the CDR3 DNA reads TGTGCCAGCAGCTTAGGCGTAGGACAGGGTCTAGATACGCAGTATTTT. It translates to CASSLGVGQGLDTQYF.

V is TRBV18 and J is TRBJ2-1; the match to TRBD2 covers 11 bases. The CDR3 length is 17 residues. Per the germline V gene, CDR1 is KGHSH and CDR2 is LQKENI. V shed 2 bases, J shed 7 bases, and the junction held 10 bases outside the gene matches. CDR3 sequence (DNA): TGTGCCAGCTCACCAGGAATTGTAGCGGGAGGGATGAATGAGCAGTTCTTC. Its protein is CASSPGIVAGGMNEQFF.

In its sample, this clone was seen once. The rearrangement uses TRBV28 and TRBJ1-4; D may be TRBD1 (5 bases). Germline V gives CDR1 MDHEN, CDR2 SYDVKM. This CDR3 has 14 residues. V lost 8 bases to trimming and J lost 2 bases, with 12 bases between them. The CDR3 reads CASSGTPTNEKLFF. CDR3 nucleotides: TGTGCCAGCTCTGGGACTCCGACTAATGAAAAACTGTTTTTT.

In DNA, the CDR3 is TGTGCCAGCAGCAACAGGGAGTGGGGCTATGGCTACACCTTC. Its translation is CASSNREWGYGYTF. The chain couples TRBV2 to TRBJ1-2; D might be TRBD1 (6 bases). Germline V gene data show CDR1 as SNHLY and CDR2 as FYNNEI. Trimming pared 6 bases from V and 4 bases from J, leaving 15 bases between. The CDR3 loop spans 14 amino acids.

The CDR3 protein is CASSVTLAGVGEQYF. The DNA of the CDR3 is TGTGCCAGCAGCGTAACGCTAGCGGGAGTAGGCGAGCAGTACTTC. The V call is TRBV6-2 or TRBV6-3, the J call TRBJ2-7, with 10 bases matching TRBD2. The V gene end was trimmed by 6 bases and the J gene end by 6 bases; junction bases not matched to a gene: 11. Germline values: CDR1 MNHEY, CDR2 SVGEGT. This CDR3 has 15 residues.

The V call is TRBV9, the J call TRBJ2-3, with 7 bases fitting TRBD2. In germline, CDR1 is SGDLS, CDR2 YYNGEE. CDR3 size: 16 residues. J lost 1 base, V lost 4 bases, and 9 bases had no gene match. CDR3 nucleotide sequence: TGTGCCAGCAGCCCCACGCGGGGGACCCGCACAGATACGCAGTATTTT. This encodes CASSPTRGTRTDTQYF.

The genes are TRBV15 and TRBJ2-7, with 9 bases matching TRBD1. Trimming took 3 bases from V and 4 from J; bases not matched to a gene: 7. The CDR3 is 15 amino acids. Germline V gene data show CDR1 as LNHNV and CDR2 as YYDKDF (reference sequence). The CDR3: CATSRGTGQRYEQYF. The DNA of the CDR3 is TGTGCCACCAGCAGGGGGACAGGGCAAAGGTACGAGCAGTACTTC.

This chain links TRBV4-2 with TRBJ2-3; TRBD2 matches at 7 bases. The CDR3 contains 16 residues. The trim removed 4 bases at V and 3 bases at J, leaving 10 bases unmatched. Germline assignment: CDR1 LGHNA and CDR2 YNFKEQ. As DNA, the CDR3 is TGTGCCAGCAGCCTCGAGCTAGCGGACCGAACAGATACGCAGTATTTT. It codes for CASSLELADRTDTQYF.

This clone has just a few counts. The gene calls are TRBV18 and TRBJ1-3, with 10 bases fitting TRBD1. The J segment lost 1 base and the V segment lost 4 bases, leaving 1 base of the junction unmatched. Germline values: CDR1 KGHSH, CDR2 LQKENI. This CDR3 comprises 15 residues. CDR3 DNA sequence: TGTGCCAGCTCACGGGACAGGGGTTCTGGAAACACCATATATTTT. It translates to CASSRDRGSGNTIYF.

The rearrangement uses TRBV7-3 and TRBJ2-3; unclear D gene. The V gene's germline CDR1 is SGHTA and CDR2 FQGTGA. The CDR3 sequence is 15 residues long. V was trimmed by 2 bases and J by 2 bases, leaving 11 bases between them. DNA of the CDR3: TGTGCCAGCAGCTTAGGTCTAGTCCCCACAGATACGCAGTATTTT. Translation: CASSLGLVPTDTQYF. The whole variable domain, filled in from reference TRBV7-3 and TRBJ2-3, reads GAGVSQTPSNKVTEKGKYVELRCDPISGHTALYWYRQSLGQGPEFLIYFQGTGAADDSGLPNDRFFAVRPEGSVSTLKIQRTERGDSAVYLCASSLGLVPTDTQYFGPGTRLTVL.